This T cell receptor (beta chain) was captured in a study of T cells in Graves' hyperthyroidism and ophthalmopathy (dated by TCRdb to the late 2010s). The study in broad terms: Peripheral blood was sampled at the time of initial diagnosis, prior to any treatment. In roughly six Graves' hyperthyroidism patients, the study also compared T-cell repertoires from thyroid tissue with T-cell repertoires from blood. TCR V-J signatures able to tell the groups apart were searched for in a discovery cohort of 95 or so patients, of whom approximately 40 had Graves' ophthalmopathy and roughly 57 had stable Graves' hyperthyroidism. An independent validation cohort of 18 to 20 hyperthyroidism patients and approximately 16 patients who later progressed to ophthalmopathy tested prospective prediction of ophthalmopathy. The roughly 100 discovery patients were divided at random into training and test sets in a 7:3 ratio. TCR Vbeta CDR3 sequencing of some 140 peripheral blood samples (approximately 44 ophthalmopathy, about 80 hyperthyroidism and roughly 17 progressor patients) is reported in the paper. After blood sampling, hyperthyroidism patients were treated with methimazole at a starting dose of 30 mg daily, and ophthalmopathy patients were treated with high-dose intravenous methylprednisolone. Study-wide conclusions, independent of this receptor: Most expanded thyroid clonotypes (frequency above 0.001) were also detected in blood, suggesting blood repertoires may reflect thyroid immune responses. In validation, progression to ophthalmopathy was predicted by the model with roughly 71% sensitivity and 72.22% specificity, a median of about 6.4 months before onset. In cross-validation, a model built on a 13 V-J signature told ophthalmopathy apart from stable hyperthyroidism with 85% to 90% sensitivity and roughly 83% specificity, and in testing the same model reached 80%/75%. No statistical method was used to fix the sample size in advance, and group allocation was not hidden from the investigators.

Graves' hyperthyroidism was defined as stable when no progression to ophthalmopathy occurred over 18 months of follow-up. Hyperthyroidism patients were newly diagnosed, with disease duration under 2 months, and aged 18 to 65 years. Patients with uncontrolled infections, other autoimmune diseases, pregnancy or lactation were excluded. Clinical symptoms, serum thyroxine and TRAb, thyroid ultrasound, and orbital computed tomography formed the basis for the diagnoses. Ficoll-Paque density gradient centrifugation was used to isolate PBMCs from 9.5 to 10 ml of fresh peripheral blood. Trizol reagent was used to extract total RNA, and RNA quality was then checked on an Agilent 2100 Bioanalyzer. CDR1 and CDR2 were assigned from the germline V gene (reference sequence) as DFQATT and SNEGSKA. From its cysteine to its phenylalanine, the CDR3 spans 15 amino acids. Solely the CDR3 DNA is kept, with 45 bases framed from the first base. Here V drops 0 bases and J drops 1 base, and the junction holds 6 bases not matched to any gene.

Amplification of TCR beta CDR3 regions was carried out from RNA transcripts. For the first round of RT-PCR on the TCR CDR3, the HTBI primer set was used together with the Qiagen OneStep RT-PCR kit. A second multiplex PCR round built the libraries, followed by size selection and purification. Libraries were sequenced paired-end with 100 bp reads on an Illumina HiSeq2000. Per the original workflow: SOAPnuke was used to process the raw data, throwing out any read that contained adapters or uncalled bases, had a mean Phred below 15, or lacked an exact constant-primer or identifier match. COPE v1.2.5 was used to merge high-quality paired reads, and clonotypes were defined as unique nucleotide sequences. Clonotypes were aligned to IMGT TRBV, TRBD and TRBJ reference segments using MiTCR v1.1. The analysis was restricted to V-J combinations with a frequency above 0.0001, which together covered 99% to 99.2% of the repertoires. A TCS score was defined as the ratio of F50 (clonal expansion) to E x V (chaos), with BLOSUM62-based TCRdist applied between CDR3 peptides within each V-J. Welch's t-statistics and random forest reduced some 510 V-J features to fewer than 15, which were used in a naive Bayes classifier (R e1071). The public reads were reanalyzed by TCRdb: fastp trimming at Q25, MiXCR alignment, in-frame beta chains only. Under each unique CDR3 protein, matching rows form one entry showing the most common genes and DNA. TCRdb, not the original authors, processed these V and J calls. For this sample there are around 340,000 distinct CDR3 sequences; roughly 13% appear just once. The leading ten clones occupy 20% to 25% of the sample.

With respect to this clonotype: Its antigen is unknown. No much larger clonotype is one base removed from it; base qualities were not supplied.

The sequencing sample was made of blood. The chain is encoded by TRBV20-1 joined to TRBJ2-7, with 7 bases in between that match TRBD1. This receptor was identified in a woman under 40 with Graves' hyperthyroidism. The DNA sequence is TGCAGTGCTAGAGATCCGGGACAGCCGTCCTACGAGCAGTACTTC. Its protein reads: CSARDPGQPSYEQYF.